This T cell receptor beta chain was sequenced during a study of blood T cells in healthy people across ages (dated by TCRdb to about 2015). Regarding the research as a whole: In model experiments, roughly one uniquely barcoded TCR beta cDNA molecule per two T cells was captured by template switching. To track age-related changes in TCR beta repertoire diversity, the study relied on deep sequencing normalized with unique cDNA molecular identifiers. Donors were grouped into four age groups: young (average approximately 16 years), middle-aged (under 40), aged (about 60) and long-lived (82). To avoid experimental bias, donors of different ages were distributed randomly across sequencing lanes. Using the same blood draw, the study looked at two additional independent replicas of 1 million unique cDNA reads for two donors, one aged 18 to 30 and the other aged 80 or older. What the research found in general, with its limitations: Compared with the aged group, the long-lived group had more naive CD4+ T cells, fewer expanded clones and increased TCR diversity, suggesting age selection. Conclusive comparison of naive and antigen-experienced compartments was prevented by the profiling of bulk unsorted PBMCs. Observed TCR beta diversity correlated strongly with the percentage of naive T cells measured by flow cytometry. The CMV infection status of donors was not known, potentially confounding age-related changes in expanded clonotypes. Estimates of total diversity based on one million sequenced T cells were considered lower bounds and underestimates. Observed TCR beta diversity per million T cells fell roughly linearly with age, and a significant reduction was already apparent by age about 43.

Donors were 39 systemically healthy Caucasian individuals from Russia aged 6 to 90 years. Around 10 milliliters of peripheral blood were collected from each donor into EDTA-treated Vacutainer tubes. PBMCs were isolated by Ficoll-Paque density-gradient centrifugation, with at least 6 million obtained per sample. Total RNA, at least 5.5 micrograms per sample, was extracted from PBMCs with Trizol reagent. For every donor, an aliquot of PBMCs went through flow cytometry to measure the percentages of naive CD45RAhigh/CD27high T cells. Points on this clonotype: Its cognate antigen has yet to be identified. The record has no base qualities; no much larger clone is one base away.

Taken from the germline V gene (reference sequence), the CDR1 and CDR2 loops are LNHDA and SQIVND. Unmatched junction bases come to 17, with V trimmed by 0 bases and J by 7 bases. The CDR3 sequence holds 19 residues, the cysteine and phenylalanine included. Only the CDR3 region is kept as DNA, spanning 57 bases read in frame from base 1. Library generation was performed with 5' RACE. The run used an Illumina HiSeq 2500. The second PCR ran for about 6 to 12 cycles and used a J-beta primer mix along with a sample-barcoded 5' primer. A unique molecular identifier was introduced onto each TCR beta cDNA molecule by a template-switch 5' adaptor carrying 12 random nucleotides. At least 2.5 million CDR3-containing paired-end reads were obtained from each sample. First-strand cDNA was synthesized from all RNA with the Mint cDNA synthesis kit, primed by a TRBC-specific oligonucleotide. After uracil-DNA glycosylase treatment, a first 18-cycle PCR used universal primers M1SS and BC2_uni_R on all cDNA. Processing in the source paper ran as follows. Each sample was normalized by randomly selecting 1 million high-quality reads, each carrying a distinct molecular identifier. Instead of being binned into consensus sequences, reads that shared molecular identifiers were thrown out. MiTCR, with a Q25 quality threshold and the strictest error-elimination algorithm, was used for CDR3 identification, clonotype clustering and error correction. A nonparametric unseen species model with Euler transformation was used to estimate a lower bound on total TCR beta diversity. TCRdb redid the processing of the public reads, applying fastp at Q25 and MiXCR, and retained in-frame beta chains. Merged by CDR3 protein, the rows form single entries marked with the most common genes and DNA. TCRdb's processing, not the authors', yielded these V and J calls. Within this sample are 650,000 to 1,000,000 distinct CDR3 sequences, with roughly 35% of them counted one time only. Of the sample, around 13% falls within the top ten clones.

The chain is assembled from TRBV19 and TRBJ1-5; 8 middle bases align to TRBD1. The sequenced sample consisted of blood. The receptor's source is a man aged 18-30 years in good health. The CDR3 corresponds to CASSIDRIEGTGSSQPQHF. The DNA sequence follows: TGTGCCAGTAGTATAGATCGGATTGAAGGGACAGGATCTTCGCAGCCCCAGCATTTT.